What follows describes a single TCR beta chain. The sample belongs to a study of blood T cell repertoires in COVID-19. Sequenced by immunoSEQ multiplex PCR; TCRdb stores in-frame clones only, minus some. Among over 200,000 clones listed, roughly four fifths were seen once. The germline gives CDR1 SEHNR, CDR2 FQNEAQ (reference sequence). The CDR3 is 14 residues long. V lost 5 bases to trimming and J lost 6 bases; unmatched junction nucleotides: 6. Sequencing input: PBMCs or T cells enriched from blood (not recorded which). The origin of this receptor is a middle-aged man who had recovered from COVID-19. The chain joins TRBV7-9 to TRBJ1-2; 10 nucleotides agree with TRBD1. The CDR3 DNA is TGTGCCAGCAGCCCGACAGGGGGCTCGGATGGCTACACCTTC. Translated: CASSPTGGSDGYTF.